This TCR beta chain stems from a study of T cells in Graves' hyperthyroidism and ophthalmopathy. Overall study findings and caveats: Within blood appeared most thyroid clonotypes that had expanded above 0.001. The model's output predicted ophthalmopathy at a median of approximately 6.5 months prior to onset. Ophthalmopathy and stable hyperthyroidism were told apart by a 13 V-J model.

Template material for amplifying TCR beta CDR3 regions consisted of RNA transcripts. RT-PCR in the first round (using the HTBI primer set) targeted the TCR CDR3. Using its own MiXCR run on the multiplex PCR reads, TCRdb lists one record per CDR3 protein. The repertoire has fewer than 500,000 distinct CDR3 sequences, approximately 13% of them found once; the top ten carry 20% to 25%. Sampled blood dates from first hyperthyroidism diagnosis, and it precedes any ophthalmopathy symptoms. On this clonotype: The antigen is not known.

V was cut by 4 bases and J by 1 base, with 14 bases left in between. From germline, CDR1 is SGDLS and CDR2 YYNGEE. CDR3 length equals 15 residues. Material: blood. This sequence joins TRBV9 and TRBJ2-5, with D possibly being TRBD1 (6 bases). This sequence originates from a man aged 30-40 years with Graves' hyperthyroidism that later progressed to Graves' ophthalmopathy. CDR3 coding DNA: TGTGCCAGCAGCACTCCGGGACAACTCCAAGAGACCCAGTACTTC. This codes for CASSTPGQLQETQYF.